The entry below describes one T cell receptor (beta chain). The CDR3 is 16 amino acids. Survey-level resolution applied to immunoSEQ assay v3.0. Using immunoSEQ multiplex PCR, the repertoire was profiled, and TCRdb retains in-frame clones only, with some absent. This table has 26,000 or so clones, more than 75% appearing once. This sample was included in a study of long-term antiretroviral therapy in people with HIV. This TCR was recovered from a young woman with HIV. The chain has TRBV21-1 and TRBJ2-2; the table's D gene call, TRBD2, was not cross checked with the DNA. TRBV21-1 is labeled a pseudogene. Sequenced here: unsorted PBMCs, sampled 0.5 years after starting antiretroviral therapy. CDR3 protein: CASSIGERDNTGELFF. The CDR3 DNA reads TGTGCCAGCAGCATCGGGGAGCGGGACAACACCGGGGAGCTGTTTTTT.